This T cell receptor beta chain was profiled in a study of regulatory and conventional T cells in RAG deficiency. The CDR3 spans 16 residues. CDR1 is LNHDA, CDR2 SQIVND, per germline (reference sequence). J lost 2 bases, V lost 1 base, and 5 bases had no gene match. Regulatory T cells were sorted from blood as CD4+ CD25-high CD127-low cells. Concerning this clone: Its antigen is undetermined.

Produced via immunoSEQ multiplex PCR; TCRdb's table is partial and in-frame only. Of several thousand clones in the sample, over 85% were seen once. General study results and limits: Patient subsets had shorter CDR3s; Omenn Treg-Tconv overlap exceeded 85%. In Omenn syndrome, sorted "Tregs" may be peripherally activated cells. Shannon entropy fell and Simpson indices rose in RAG-deficient patients.

This same sample was also taken into another study, of regulatory T cells. Per that study: The PCR used 52 TRBV and 13 TRBJ primers. Patient repertoires had restricted TRB V-J pairs and skewed V and J usage, most in Tregs.

The chain has TRBV19 and TRBJ1-5; 7 nucleotides match TRBD1. The sequencing input was CD127- CD25+ CD4+ Tregs sorted from blood. This receptor was identified in a human donor in good health. In DNA, the CDR3 is TGTGCCAGTAGTATAGGACAGGGCTCGCGCAATCAGCCCCAGCATTTT. It yields the protein CASSIGQGSRNQPQHF. Looking up the rest from reference TRBV19 and TRBJ1-5 gives the full variable domain: DGGITQSPKYLFRKEGQNVTLSCEQNLNHDAMYWYRQDPGQGLRLIYYSQIVNDFQKGDIAEGYSVSREKKESFPLTVTSAQKNPTAFYLCASSIGQGSRNQPQHFGDGTRLSIL.